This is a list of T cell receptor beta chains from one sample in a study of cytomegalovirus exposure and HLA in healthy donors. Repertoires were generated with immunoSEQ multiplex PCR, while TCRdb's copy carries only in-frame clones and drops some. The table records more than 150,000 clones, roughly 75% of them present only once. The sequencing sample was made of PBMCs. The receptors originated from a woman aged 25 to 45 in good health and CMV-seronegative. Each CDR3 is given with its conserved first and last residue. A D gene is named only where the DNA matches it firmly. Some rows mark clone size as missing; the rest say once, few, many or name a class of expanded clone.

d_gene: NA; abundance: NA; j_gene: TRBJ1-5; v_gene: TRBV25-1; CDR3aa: CASTKRGTSWGGQPQHF; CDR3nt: TGTGCCAGCACCAAACGCGGGACCTCGTGGGGTGGTCAGCCCCAGCATTTT
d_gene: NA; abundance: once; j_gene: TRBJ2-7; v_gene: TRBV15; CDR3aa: CATSKVGAPIRSYEQYF; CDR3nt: TGTGCCACCAGCAAGGTGGGGGCCCCAATTCGCTCCTACGAGCAGTACTTC
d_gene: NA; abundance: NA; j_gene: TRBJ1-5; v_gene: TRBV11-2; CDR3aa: CASSFLADNQPQHF; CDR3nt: TGTGCCAGCAGCTTCCTAGCAGACAATCAGCCCCAGCATTTT
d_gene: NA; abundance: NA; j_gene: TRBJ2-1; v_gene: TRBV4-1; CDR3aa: CASSRLGVEQFF; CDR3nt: TGCGCCAGCAGCCGCCTAGGGGTCGAGCAGTTCTTC
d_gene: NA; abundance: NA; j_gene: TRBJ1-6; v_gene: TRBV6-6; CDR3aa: CASNSPYNSPLHF; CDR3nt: TGTGCCAGCAACTCCCCATATAATTCACCCCTCCACTTT
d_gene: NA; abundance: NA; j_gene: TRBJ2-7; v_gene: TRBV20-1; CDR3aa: CSAWATYEQYF; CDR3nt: TGCAGTGCTTGGGCCACCTACGAGCAGTACTTC
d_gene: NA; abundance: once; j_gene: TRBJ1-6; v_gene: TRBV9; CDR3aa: CASSVADIISVTPLHF; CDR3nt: TGTGCCAGCAGCGTAGCTGATATCATATCGGTCACACCCCTCCACTTT
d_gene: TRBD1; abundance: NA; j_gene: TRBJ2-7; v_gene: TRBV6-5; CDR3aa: CASSPLTGAHEQYF; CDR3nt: TGTGCCAGCAGCCCTCTAACAGGGGCCCACGAGCAGTACTTC
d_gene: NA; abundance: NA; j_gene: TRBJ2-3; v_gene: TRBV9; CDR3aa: CASSVGALAARLRGTDTQYF; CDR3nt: TGTGCCAGCAGCGTAGGGGCTTTAGCGGCACGGCTTCGTGGCACAGATACGCAGTATTTT
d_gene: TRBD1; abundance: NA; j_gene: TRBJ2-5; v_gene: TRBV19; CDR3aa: CASRGTGKGTQYF; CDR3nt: TGTGCCAGTCGCGGGACAGGGAAAGGGACCCAGTACTTC
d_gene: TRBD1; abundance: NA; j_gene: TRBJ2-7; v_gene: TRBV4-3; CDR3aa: CASSQDPGQGTLEQYF; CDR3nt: TGCGCCAGCAGCCAAGATCCGGGACAGGGGACCCTCGAGCAGTACTTC
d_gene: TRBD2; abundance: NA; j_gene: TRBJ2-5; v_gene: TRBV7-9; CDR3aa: CASSPTGTSGGIRTQYF; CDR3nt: TGTGCCAGCAGCCCTACGGGGACTAGCGGGGGGATCAGGACCCAGTACTTC
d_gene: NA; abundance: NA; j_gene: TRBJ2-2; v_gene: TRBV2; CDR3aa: CASRLDTNTGELFF; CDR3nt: TGTGCCAGCAGATTAGACACCAACACCGGGGAGCTGTTTTTT
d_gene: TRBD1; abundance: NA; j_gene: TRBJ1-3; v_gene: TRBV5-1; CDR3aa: CASSLARGAAGNTIYF; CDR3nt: TGCGCCAGCAGCTTGGCCAGGGGGGCGGCGGGAAACACCATATATTTT
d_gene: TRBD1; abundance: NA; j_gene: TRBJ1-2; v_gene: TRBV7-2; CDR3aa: CASSSRDRGNYGYTF; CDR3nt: TGTGCCAGCAGCTCCCGGGACAGGGGCAACTATGGCTACACCTTC
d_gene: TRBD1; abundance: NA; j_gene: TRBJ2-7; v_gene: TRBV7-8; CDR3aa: CASSSRQGSGEQYF; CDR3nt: TGTGCCAGCAGCTCGAGACAGGGGTCGGGCGAGCAGTACTTC
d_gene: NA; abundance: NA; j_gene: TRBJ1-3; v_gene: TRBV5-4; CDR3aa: CASSLSAASGNTIYF; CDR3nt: TGTGCCAGCAGCTTGTCGGCGGCCTCTGGAAACACCATATATTTT
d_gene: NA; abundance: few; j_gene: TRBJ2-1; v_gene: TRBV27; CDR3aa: CASSQSSSYNEQFF; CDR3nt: TGTGCCAGCAGCCAATCCAGCTCCTACAATGAGCAGTTCTTC
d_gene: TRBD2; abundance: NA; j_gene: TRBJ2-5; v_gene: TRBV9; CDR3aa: CASSAGGWVQETQYF; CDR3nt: TGTGCCAGCAGCGCCGGGGGGTGGGTACAAGAGACCCAGTACTTC
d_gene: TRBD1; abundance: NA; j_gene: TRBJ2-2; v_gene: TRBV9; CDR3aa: CATTQGANTGELFF; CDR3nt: TGTGCCACCACCCAGGGGGCTAACACCGGGGAGCTGTTTTTT
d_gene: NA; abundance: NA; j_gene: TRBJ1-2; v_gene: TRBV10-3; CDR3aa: CAISESGDNYGYTF; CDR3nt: TGTGCCATCAGTGAGTCGGGAGATAACTATGGCTACACCTTC
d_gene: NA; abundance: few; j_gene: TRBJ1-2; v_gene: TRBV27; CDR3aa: CASSLQGRDGYTF; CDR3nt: TGTGCCAGCAGTTTGCAGGGGAGGGATGGCTACACCTTC
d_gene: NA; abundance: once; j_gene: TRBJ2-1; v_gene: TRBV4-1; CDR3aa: CASSLGRERGNEQFF; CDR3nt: TGCGCCAGCAGCCTGGGTCGGGAACGTGGCAATGAGCAGTTCTTC
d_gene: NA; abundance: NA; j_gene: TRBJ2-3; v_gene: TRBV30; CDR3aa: CAWSFGKAGDTQYF; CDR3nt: TGTGCCTGGAGTTTCGGGAAGGCGGGAGATACGCAGTATTTT
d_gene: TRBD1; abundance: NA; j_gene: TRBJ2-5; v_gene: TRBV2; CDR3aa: CASSDLGQGLQETQYF; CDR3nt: TGTGCCAGCAGTGACCTGGGACAGGGTTTACAAGAGACCCAGTACTTC
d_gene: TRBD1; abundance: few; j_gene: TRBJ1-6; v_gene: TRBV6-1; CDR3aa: CASSEVQGDSPLHF; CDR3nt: TGTGCCAGCAGTGAAGTTCAGGGGGATTCACCCCTCCACTTT
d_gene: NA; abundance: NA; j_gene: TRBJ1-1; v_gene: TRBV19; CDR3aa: CASSQQGSEAFF; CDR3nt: TGTGCCAGTAGTCAACAGGGATCTGAAGCTTTCTTT
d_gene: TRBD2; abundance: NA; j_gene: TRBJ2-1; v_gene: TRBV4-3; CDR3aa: CASSQAPWGSGGAGNEQFF; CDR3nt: TGCGCCAGCAGCCAAGCCCCTTGGGGTAGCGGGGGGGCGGGCAATGAGCAGTTCTTC
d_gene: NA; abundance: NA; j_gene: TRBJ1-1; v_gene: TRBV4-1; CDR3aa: CASSQPIPGVLNTEAFF; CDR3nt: TGCGCCAGCAGCCAACCCATCCCAGGGGTCCTTAACACTGAAGCTTTCTTT
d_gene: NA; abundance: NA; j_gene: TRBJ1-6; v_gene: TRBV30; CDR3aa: CAWSGRGNSPLHF; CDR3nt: TGTGCCTGGAGTGGCAGGGGTAATTCACCCCTCCACTTT
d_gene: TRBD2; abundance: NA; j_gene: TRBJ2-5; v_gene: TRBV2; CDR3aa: CASRETSSTETQYF; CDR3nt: TGTGCCAGCAGGGAGACTAGCAGTACTGAGACCCAGTACTTC
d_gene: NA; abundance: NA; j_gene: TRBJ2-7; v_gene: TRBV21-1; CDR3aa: CASSNGPGQASYEQYF; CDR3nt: TGTGCCAGCAGCAATGGGCCGGGACAGGCCTCCTACGAGCAGTACTTC
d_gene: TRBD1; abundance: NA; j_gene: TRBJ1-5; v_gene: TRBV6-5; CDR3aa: CASKGTAFNQPQHF; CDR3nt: TGTGCCAGCAAGGGGACAGCGTTCAATCAGCCCCAGCATTTT
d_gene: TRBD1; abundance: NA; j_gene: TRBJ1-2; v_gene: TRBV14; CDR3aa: CASSQAPTGASYTF; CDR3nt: TGTGCCAGCAGCCAAGCCCCAACAGGGGCAAGCTACACCTTC
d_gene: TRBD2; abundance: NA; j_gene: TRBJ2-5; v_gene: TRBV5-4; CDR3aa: CASSGGLAGETQYF; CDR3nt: TGTGCCAGCAGCGGGGGACTAGCAGGGGAGACCCAGTACTTC
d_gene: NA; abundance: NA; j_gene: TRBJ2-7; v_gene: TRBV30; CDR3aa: CAWRETRQIFSYEQYF; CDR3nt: TGTGCCTGGAGGGAGACCAGACAGATTTTCTCCTACGAGCAGTACTTC